Shown below are 22 T cell receptor beta chains from a single sample sequenced in a study of blood T cell repertoires in COVID-19 (dated by TCRdb to 2019 to 2021). Library prep was done by the immunoSEQ multiplex PCR assay. TCRdb took over this immuneACCESS table, retaining in-frame rearrangements with V and J assigned. Such tables are incomplete; in checked studies, under half of the missing clones stem from an unresolved V gene, and the remainder is unexplained. The sample records around 15,000 clones, roughly nine tenths of which are singletons. The ten top clones hold 10% to 13% of the sample. Sequencing was done on a sample of peripheral blood. These receptors were obtained from an elderly man with acute or convalescent COVID-19.

The chain combines TRBV5-1 with TRBJ2-5; D not resolved. The V gene lost 5 bases and the J gene lost 2 bases, with 4 bases spanning the gap. The CDR3 extends over 11 amino acids. Germline V CDR1 and CDR2: SGHRS, YFSETQ. In DNA form, the CDR3 reads TGCGCCAGCAGGGCTCAAGAGACCCAGTACTTC. Amino acid sequence: CASRAQETQYF.

The chain links TRBV27 to TRBJ1-1; perhaps TRBD1 as D (6 bases). Trimming took off 5 bases at V and 4 bases at J, with 17 bases between the two ends. Germline V CDR1 and CDR2: MNHEY, SMNVEV (reference sequence). The CDR3 totals 15 residues. The DNA for the CDR3 is TGTGCCAGCAGTAAGGAGTTAACAGGGAGCACTGAAGCTTTCTTT. This gives the protein CASSKELTGSTEAFF.

The chain links TRBV5-4 to TRBJ2-3; 12 bases align to TRBD2. This CDR3 is 16 amino acids long. Germline CDR1 and CDR2: SGHNT and YYREEE (reference sequence). Unmatched junction bases numbered 5, after V lost 4 bases and J lost 2 bases. This CDR3 is CASSLTSGSATDTQYF. The CDR3 coding sequence is TGTGCCAGCAGCCTGACTAGCGGGAGTGCCACAGATACGCAGTATTTT.

CDR3 in amino acids: CASSRTGQGLRNTIYF. Here the CDR3 DNA reads TGTGCCAGCAGCCGGACGGGACAGGGGTTACGAAACACCATATATTTT. The chain combines TRBV5-6 with TRBJ1-3; 10 bases are a match to TRBD1. CDR1 is SGHDT, CDR2 YYEEEE, per germline. The ends lost 4 bases at V and 5 bases at J; junction bases unmatched: 9. The CDR3 covers 16 residues.

The chain uses TRBV6-2 or TRBV6-3 and TRBJ1-6; D not resolved. The CDR3 loop spans 15 amino acids. CDR1 and CDR2 (germline): MNHEY, SVGEGT. V gave up 2 bases and J gave up 3 bases, with 8 bases separating them. CDR3: CASSYARNYNSPLHF. As DNA, the CDR3 is TGTGCCAGCAGTTACGCCAGGAACTATAATTCACCCCTCCACTTT.

This rearrangement joins TRBV29-1 to TRBJ1-2; 8 nucleotides align to TRBD1. Germline V lookup: CDR1 SQVTM, CDR2 ANQGSEA. The ends lost 6 bases at V and 6 bases at J; junction bases unmatched: 6. The CDR3 contains 12 residues. The CDR3 coding sequence is TGCAGCGTCAGACAGGGGACCCATGGCTACACCTTC. Protein: CSVRQGTHGYTF.

J is TRBJ2-7 and V is TRBV18; D not certain. Trimming cost V 0 bases and J 3 bases, with 6 bases left between them. This CDR3 has 13 residues. CDR1 and CDR2 (germline): KGHSH, LQKENI. As DNA, the CDR3 is TGTGCCAGCTCACCACCGGCTAGCTACGAGCAGTACTTC. As protein: CASSPPASYEQYF.

This rearrangement joins TRBV5-5 to TRBJ1-1; 10 nucleotides agree with TRBD1. Germline lookup yields CDR1 SGHKS and CDR2 YYEKEE (reference sequence). V shed 1 base, J shed 4 bases, and the junction held 7 bases outside the gene matches. The length of the CDR3 is 16 residues. CDR3 nucleotide sequence: TGTGCCAGCAGCTTGCGACAGGGGGCCACGAGCACTGAAGCTTTCTTT. Translating it yields CASSLRQGATSTEAFF.

The chain uses TRBV2 and TRBJ1-1; a possible D gene is TRBD1 (5 bases). The CDR3 runs to 13 residues. Trimming shortened V by 6 bases and J by 10 bases, and 18 bases separated the two germline ends. Germline V gene lookup returns CDR1 SNHLY and CDR2 FYNNEI. This chain's CDR3 is CASSQTGLGGAFF. The CDR3 nucleotides are TGTGCCAGCAGCCAAACCGGACTCGGGGGAGCTTTCTTT. Combining the CDR3 with reference TRBV2 and TRBJ1-1 gives the whole variable domain EPEVTQTPSHQVTQMGQEVILRCVPISNHLYFYWYRQILGQKVEFLVSFYNNEISEKSEIFDDQFSVERPDGSNFTLKIRSTKLEDSAMYFCASSQTGLGGAFFGQGTRLTVV.

The rearrangement uses TRBV10-2 and TRBJ1-2, with 9 bases identical to TRBD1. The CDR3 sequence is 14 residues long. Germline lookup yields CDR1 WSHSY and CDR2 SAAADI. J was trimmed by 2 bases and V by 6 bases; bases with no gene match: 4. In DNA form, the CDR3 reads TGCGCCAGCAGAGGACAGGGGAACAACTATGGCTACACCTTC. Protein: CASRGQGNNYGYTF.

The CDR3 DNA sequence: TGTGCCAGCTCACCCAGGGGGTTCACCGGGGAGCTGTTTTTT. It codes for CASSPRGFTGELFF. The chain couples TRBV18 to TRBJ2-2, with 7 positions matching TRBD1. The CDR3 loop spans 14 amino acids. In germline, CDR1 is KGHSH, CDR2 LQKENI. Trimming removed 3 bases from V and 4 bases from J; junction bases left unmatched: 2.

V and J are TRBV19 and TRBJ2-6; 10 bases line up with TRBD1. In germline, CDR1 is LNHDA, CDR2 SQIVND (reference sequence). J lost 0 bases, V lost 5 bases, and 7 bases had no gene match. The CDR3 sequence is 18 residues long. CDR3 region: CASSSSRTGGSGANVLTF. The CDR3 region has the DNA TGTGCCAGTAGTTCCTCGCGGACAGGGGGCTCTGGGGCCAACGTCCTGACTTTC.

CDR3 nucleotides: TGTGCCAGCAGTGAGTTCATGGCGAACACTGAAGCTTTCTTT. Translated, it gives CASSEFMANTEAFF. The rearrangement joins TRBV2 to TRBJ1-1; D is undetermined. V was clipped by 3 bases and J by 1 base, with 9 bases between them. Germline V CDR1 and CDR2: SNHLY, FYNNEI. The CDR3 sequence is 14 residues long.

This clone was seen just once. The rearrangement links TRBV5-1 to TRBJ1-5, with a possible D match to TRBD1 (5 bases). The CDR3 is 14 amino acids. Germline V gives CDR1 SGHRS, CDR2 YFSETQ. V was trimmed by 4 bases and J by 7 bases, leaving 15 bases between them. CDR3 sequence (DNA): TGCGCCAGCAGCCCTGACAGCGACAAACAGCCCCAGCATTTT. Translating it yields CASSPDSDKQPQHF.

This clone is a singleton in its sample. The V gene is TRBV3-1 (or the pseudogene TRBV3-2), the J gene TRBJ1-2; no firm D call. Trimming removed 7 bases from V and 7 bases from J, with 13 bases in between. This CDR3 region has 12 residues. Looked up from germline, CDR1 is LGHDT and CDR2 is YNNKEL (reference sequence). The CDR3 spells CASMSGERGYTF. CDR3 DNA: TGTGCCAGCATGTCGGGAGAACGTGGCTACACCTTC.

This rearrangement joins TRBV5-1 to TRBJ1-1; the match to TRBD1 covers 7 bases. Germline V gene data show CDR1 as SGHRS and CDR2 as YFSETQ. CDR3 length: 15 amino acids. The V and J ends lost 3 bases and 1 base, in that order; junction bases with no gene match: 6. The CDR3 DNA follows: TGCGCCAGCAGCTCTTCCGGGACAGCGAACACTGAAGCTTTCTTT. Encoded protein: CASSSSGTANTEAFF.

V gene TRBV19 combines with J gene TRBJ1-1, with D possibly TRBD1 on 6 matching bases. The CDR3 runs 13 residues. Looked up from germline, CDR1 is LNHDA and CDR2 is SQIVND (reference sequence). Trimming pared 5 bases from V and 3 bases from J, leaving 10 bases between. CDR3 sequence (DNA): TGTGCCAGTAGTGGGGGCGAGGACACTGAAGCTTTCTTT. Residues: CASSGGEDTEAFF.

This sequence joins TRBV30 and TRBJ1-5; D not resolved. The length of the CDR3 is 13 residues. Deletions cut 3 bases from V and 6 bases from J, with 12 bases between. Germline V gene lookup returns CDR1 GTSNPN and CDR2 SVGIG (reference sequence). The CDR3 DNA sequence: TGTGCCTGGAGCACCGGGAGAAGTCAGCCCCAGCATTTT. This sequence encodes CAWSTGRSQPQHF.

V and J are TRBV5-4 and TRBJ1-4, with unresolved D. Trimming left V 0 bases short and J 6 bases short, with 15 bases between. CDR1 and CDR2 (germline): SGHNT, YYREEE (reference sequence). This CDR3 comprises 16 residues. DNA for the CDR3: TGTGCCAGCAGCTTGGCGGGTGCGGACTTGGATGAAAAACTGTTTTTT. This translates into CASSLAGADLDEKLFF.

This chain uses TRBV5-6 with TRBJ2-3, with a tentative D call TRBD1 (5 bases). CDR1 and CDR2 (germline): SGHDT, YYEEEE. The V end lost 1 base, the J end lost 2 bases, and 8 bases lay between the germline ends. CDR3 length: 14 residues. Here the CDR3 DNA reads TGTGCCAGCAGCTTGTACAGGAACACAGATACGCAGTATTTT. It specifies CASSLYRNTDTQYF.

This chain connects TRBV6-5 to TRBJ1-6, with TRBD1 identical over 7 bases. J gave up 2 bases and V 2 bases, and 0 bases lay outside the gene matches. The CDR3 has 15 residues. Germline V gene lookup returns CDR1 MNHEY and CDR2 SVGAGI. CDR3 protein: CASSYGTAYNSPLHF. The CDR3 coding sequence is TGTGCCAGCAGTTACGGGACAGCCTATAATTCACCCCTCCACTTT.

The V call is TRBV19, the J call TRBJ1-1; 9 positions agree with TRBD1. CDR3 size: 15 residues. Germline V gene sequence: CDR1 LNHDA, CDR2 SQIVND (reference sequence). Trimming at V came to 5 bases and at J to 5 bases, leaving 9 bases not matched to a gene. DNA of the CDR3: TGTGCCAGTAGTTTAACCGGGACAGGGCTGACTGAAGCTTTCTTT. Its translation: CASSLTGTGLTEAFF. Based on the CDR3 plus reference TRBV19 and TRBJ1-1, the full variable domain is DGGITQSPKYLFRKEGQNVTLSCEQNLNHDAMYWYRQDPGQGLRLIYYSQIVNDFQKGDIAEGYSVSREKKESFPLTVTSAQKNPTAFYLCASSLTGTGLTEAFFGQGTRLTVV.